This T cell receptor (beta chain) was obtained from a study of T cells in localized non-small cell lung cancer. Study findings and constraints: Elevated blood T cell density was associated with longer overall survival.

Comments on this clone: What it recognizes is unknown.

The repertoire was sequenced with immunoSEQ multiplex PCR; TCRdb's copy has only in-frame clones and lacks some. In the table there are 70,000 to 95,000 clones, approximately 91% of which are singletons. V lost 4 bases and J lost 0, with 13 bases in between. The length of the CDR3 is 16 residues. Germline V CDR1 and CDR2: MNHEY, SMNVEV (reference sequence). The sample in question was PBMCs, obtained before any cancer treatment. This chain connects TRBV27 to TRBJ2-4; D perhaps matches TRBD2 (6 bases). The TCR originated in a woman aged 35-75 years with stage II squamous cell lung carcinoma. The CDR3 loop reads CASSYAQGGAKNIQYF. Written as DNA, the CDR3 is TGTGCCAGCAGTTACGCCCAGGGAGGAGCCAAAAACATTCAGTACTTC.